This T cell receptor (beta chain) is from a study of T cells in tuberculosis. Findings and limits, study-wide: Active tuberculosis patients had shorter CDR3-alpha; the beta difference was nonsignificant.

Latent tuberculosis screening used tuberculin skin test and IGRA at entry. Details on this clone: Antigen specificity is unknown.

The table came from immunoSEQ multiplex PCR; TCRdb's copy has only in-frame clones and leaves some out. The sample includes 30,000 to 40,000 clones, approximately 91% of them seen just once. Sample: PBMCs. The receptor was derived from a donor between 10 and 35 years old with latent tuberculosis or without tuberculosis infection.

CDR3 coding DNA: TGTGCCAGCAGCTTAGGTCGCGGGACTAGCAACAATGAGCAGTTCTTC. Its protein product is CASSLGRGTSNNEQFF. This chain joins TRBV11-3 and TRBJ2-1, with TRBD2 identical over 9 bases. This CDR3 is built from 16 residues. The germline gives CDR1 SGHNT, CDR2 YENEEA. Trimming took 1 base from V and 5 from J; bases not matched to a gene: 6. The variable domain in full, with the rest retrieved from reference TRBV11-3 and TRBJ2-1, is EAGVVQSPRYKIIEKKQPVAFWCNPISGHNTLYWYLQNLGQGPELLIRYENEEAVDDSQLPKDRFSAERLKGVDSTLKIQPAELGDSAVYLCASSLGRGTSNNEQFFGPGTRLTVL.